The clone carrying this TCR beta chain has a count of ten or more. Between the trimmed V and J ends, which lost 4 bases and 3 bases, there was a span of 17 bases. From germline, CDR1 is DFQATT and CDR2 SNEGSKA (reference sequence). The CDR3 has 15 amino acids. This sample stems from a study of T cells in Graves' hyperthyroidism and ophthalmopathy. It was uncontrolled infection, other autoimmune disease, pregnancy or lactation that excluded patients. Thyroid ultrasound and orbital computed tomography, with clinical symptoms and serum thyroxine and TRAb, informed diagnoses. There were TCR beta CDR3 regions amplified from RNA transcripts. Initially, a first-round RT-PCR of the TCR CDR3 employed the HTBI primer set. TCRdb fed the multiplex PCR reads into MiXCR, producing one record per CDR3 protein. The sample includes about 410,000 distinct CDR3 sequences, approximately 15% of them seen just once.

The source of this sequence is a woman aged 25-40 years with Graves' ophthalmopathy. The gene calls are TRBV20-1 and TRBJ2-3; D is perhaps TRBD2 (7 bases). Sequencing was done on a sample of blood. The DNA of the CDR3 is TGCAGTGCTACACAGGGAGGGTTTAGGACAGATACGCAGTATTTT. Amino acid sequence: CSATQGGFRTDTQYF.